This T cell receptor beta chain was profiled in a study of response to subunit inactivated influenza vaccine. Study-level findings and limits: New T cells are recruited in small numbers by each seasonal influenza vaccination, according to the authors' suggestion.

The germline gives CDR1 LGHDT, CDR2 YNNKEL (reference sequence). The CDR3 spans 19 residues. The V gene end was trimmed by 4 bases and the J gene end by 0 bases; junction bases not matched to a gene: 12. TCRdb itself ran the RT-PCR reads through MiXCR, one entry per CDR3 protein. Of fewer than 600,000 distinct CDR3 sequences listed, approximately 7.3% are singletons. Comment on this clonotype: As yet, its antigen is unknown.

Specimen: PBMCs from blood, collected less than 30 months after vaccination. The TCR was taken from a man between 45 and 75 years old who received an inactivated influenza vaccine. The chain combines TRBV3-1 with TRBJ2-4; TRBD1 aligns across 10 bases. CDR3 DNA sequence: TGTGCCAGCAGCCCGGAGACAGGGGGCACGATTGGAGCCAAAAACATTCAGTACTTC. It encodes CASSPETGGTIGAKNIQYF.